This T cell receptor (beta chain) was identified during a study of post-analysis software for immune sequencing data. Study-wide background: The patients showed relapsing-remitting, secondary progressive and progressive-relapsing multiple sclerosis courses.

Incorporated into the TCR beta cDNA libraries were unique molecular identifiers, which served to reduce PCR and sequencing biases. Each CDR3 protein is one row after TCRdb ran MiXCR on the PCR reads. This repertoire shows more than 500,000 distinct CDR3 sequences, under 40% found once; its top ten account for 4.5% to 7.5%. This clonotype was found a few times. Its antigen is unidentified. Germline-derived CDR1 and CDR2 are LGHDT and YNNKEL (reference sequence). J was trimmed by 7 bases and V by 4 bases; bases with no gene match: 8. The CDR3 is 14 amino acids. Findings and limits, study-wide: Patients showed TRBV5-6, TRBV5-1 and TRBV20-1 among five TRBV segments more frequent than in controls. Normalized Chao1 diversity was significantly lower in multiple sclerosis patients than in controls.

This clonotype was obtained from a girl aged 2-17 years with multiple sclerosis. The sample taken for sequencing was blood. This chain uses TRBV3-1 with TRBJ2-3; 7 nucleotides agree with TRBD1. CDR3 bases: TGTGCCAGCAGCCCGGTAGGGGGCGCAAATACGCAGTATTTT. It translates to CASSPVGGANTQYF.